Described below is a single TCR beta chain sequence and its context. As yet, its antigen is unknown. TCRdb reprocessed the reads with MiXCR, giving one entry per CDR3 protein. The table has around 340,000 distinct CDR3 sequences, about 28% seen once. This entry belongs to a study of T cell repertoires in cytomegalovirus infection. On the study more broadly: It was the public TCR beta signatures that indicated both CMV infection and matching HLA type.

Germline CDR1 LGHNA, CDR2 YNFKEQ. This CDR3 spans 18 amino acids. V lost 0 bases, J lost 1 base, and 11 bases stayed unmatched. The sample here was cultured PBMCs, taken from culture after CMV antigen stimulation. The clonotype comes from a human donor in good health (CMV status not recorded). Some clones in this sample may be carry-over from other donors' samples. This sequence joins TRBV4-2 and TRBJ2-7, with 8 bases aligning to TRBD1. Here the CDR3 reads CASSQDPPHRGRSYEQYF. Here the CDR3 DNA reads TGTGCCAGCAGCCAAGATCCCCCCCACAGGGGGAGGTCCTACGAGCAGTACTTC.